The 2 T cell receptor beta chains listed next were all sequenced from one sample in a study of immune reconstitution after stem cell transplant in scleroderma. TCRdb processed the RT-PCR reads anew with MiXCR; each CDR3 protein has one entry. The sample shows fewer than 3,000 distinct CDR3 sequences, roughly a tenth of them seen only once. The specimen was collected before or after autologous hematopoietic stem cell transplantation (not recorded which). The receptor source for this set is a female donor with systemic sclerosis.

This chain connects TRBV20-1 to TRBJ1-5; weak D call: TRBD1 (6 bases). Germline V gene data show CDR1 as DFQATT and CDR2 as SNEGSKA (reference sequence). The germline V and J ends were trimmed by 6 bases and 3 bases, with 15 bases remaining between them. This CDR3 contains 14 residues. CDR3 amino acids: CSATTGAYNQPQHF. The CDR3 region has the DNA TGCAGTGCGACTACGGGGGCCTACAATCAGCCCCAGCATTTT.

This clonotype came up once. The genes are TRBV5-1 and TRBJ2-1, with 13 bases aligning to TRBD2. V lost 2 bases and J lost 8; bases outside the gene matches: 4. Germline assignment: CDR1 SGHRS and CDR2 YFSETQ. This CDR3 region has 15 residues. In nucleotides, the CDR3 is TGCGCCAGCAGCTTACTAGCGGGGGGGCCAGATGAGCAGTTCTTC. Protein product: CASSLLAGGPDEQFF.